The 22 T cell receptor beta chains reported below all come from one sample, sequenced in a study of T cells in Graves' hyperthyroidism and ophthalmopathy. Researchers amplified the TCR beta CDR3 regions from RNA transcripts. A set of HTBI primers served as the primers for a first-round RT-PCR of the TCR CDR3. TCRdb fed the multiplex PCR reads into MiXCR, producing one record per CDR3 protein. The table lists 450,000 to 600,000 distinct CDR3 sequences, approximately 15% of them singletons, with roughly 13% in the top ten. Sequencing was done on a sample of blood. The receptors here all came from a woman between 40 and 50 years old with Graves' hyperthyroidism.

This clonotype occurred many times. The chain has TRBV5-6 and TRBJ2-5, with D uncertain. The ends were cut back, 1 base at V and 0 bases at J, with 13 bases in the middle. CDR1 and CDR2 from the germline V gene are SGHDT and YYEEEE. The length of the CDR3 is 16 residues. For the CDR3, the DNA is TGTGCCAGCAGCTTGATGGGTTGGGCTCACCAAGAGACCCAGTACTTC. It is translated as CASSLMGWAHQETQYF. The full variable domain, in which reference TRBV5-6 and TRBJ2-5 provide the parts outside the CDR3, is DAGVTQSPTHLIKTRGQQVTLRCSPKSGHDTVSWYQQALGQGPQFIFQYYEEEERQRGNFPDRFSGHQFPNYSSELNVNALLLGDSALYLCASSLMGWAHQETQYFGPGTRLLVL.

This clonotype was recorded at least ten times. The chain couples TRBV18 to TRBJ2-3, with 10 bases lining up with TRBD2. The CDR3 is 14 amino acids. After removal of 8 bases from V and 4 bases from J, the junction contained 6 bases not matched to a gene. The germline gives CDR1 KGHSH, CDR2 LQKENI. The CDR3 coding sequence is TGTGCCAGCAGCCCTAGCGGGGGTTCAGATACGCAGTATTTT. Encoded protein: CASSPSGGSDTQYF.

This chain links TRBV6-2 or TRBV6-3 with TRBJ2-1, with TRBD2 matching over 8 bases. CDR3 length equals 14 residues. The V segment lost 5 bases and the J segment 5 bases; nucleotides outside the gene matches: 5. CDR1 MNHEY and CDR2 SVGEGT come from the germline V gene. The CDR3 is CASSPGLVHNEQFF. In nucleotides, the CDR3 is TGTGCCAGCAGTCCGGGACTAGTACACAATGAGCAGTTCTTC.

This clonotype was seen ten or more times. The V call is TRBV20-1, the J call TRBJ2-5; 11 bases line up with TRBD2. Germline V gene lookup returns CDR1 DFQATT and CDR2 SNEGSKA (reference sequence). This CDR3 region has 14 residues. V was pared by 6 bases and J by 1 base, with 4 bases of the junction left unmatched. The CDR3 spells CSANSGRAQETQYF. DNA of the CDR3: TGCAGTGCAAATAGCGGGAGGGCCCAAGAGACCCAGTACTTC.

This clonotype was seen a few times. V gene TRBV28 combines with J gene TRBJ1-3, with 7 bases aligning to TRBD1. The J segment lost 0 bases and the V segment lost 6 bases, leaving 5 bases of the junction unmatched. The CDR3 consists of 15 residues. Germline assignment: CDR1 MDHEN and CDR2 SYDVKM. Written as DNA, the CDR3 is TGTGCCAGCAGGTCCTCAGGGGGCTCTGGAAACACCATATATTTT. Amino acid sequence: CASRSSGGSGNTIYF.

This clonotype was found a few times. The V and J genes are TRBV24-1 and TRBJ1-5; a weak D match, TRBD1 (6 bases). CDR3 size: 14 residues. V lost 12 bases and J lost 0, with 14 bases in between. In germline, CDR1 is KGHDR, CDR2 SFDVKD. The CDR3 nucleotides read TGTGCCCCTCAGGACAGAGATAGCAATCAGCCCCAGCATTTT. It specifies CAPQDRDSNQPQHF.

This chain connects TRBV20-1 to TRBJ2-2; TRBD2 matches 12 bases. CDR3 length: 16 residues. In germline, CDR1 is DFQATT, CDR2 SNEGSKA (reference sequence). V gave up 2 bases and J gave up 5 bases; unmatched junction bases: 6. The CDR3 sequence: CSARKTSGSKTGELFF. CDR3 bases: TGCAGTGCTAGAAAGACTAGCGGGAGTAAAACCGGGGAGCTGTTTTTT.

This clonotype has ten or more counts. The chain carries TRBV29-1 and TRBJ1-2; 8 bases fit TRBD1. This CDR3 is 13 amino acids long. The junction had 7 bases not matched to a gene; V was cut back by 6 bases and J by 4 bases. The germline gives CDR1 SQVTM, CDR2 ANQGSEA. CDR3 sequence: CSVPGGTGYGYTF. CDR3 sequence (DNA): TGCAGCGTCCCAGGGGGCACGGGCTATGGCTACACCTTC.

This clonotype has a count of ten or more. The chain employs TRBV29-1 and TRBJ1-5; possibly TRBD1 for D (5 bases). The CDR3 runs 12 residues. V was cut by 4 bases and J by 4 bases, with 8 bases left in between. CDR1 is SQVTM and CDR2 is ANQGSEA in the germline V gene. DNA of the CDR3: TGCAGCGTTGGTTCAGGGAATCAGCCCCAGCATTTT. Amino acid sequence: CSVGSGNQPQHF.

Ten or more counts support this clonotype. The chain combines TRBV2 with TRBJ2-3; a possible D gene is TRBD2 (6 bases). The CDR3 contains 18 residues. Per germline, CDR1 SNHLY and CDR2 FYNNEI. V shed 0 bases and J shed 1 base, with 17 bases lying between them. In DNA, the CDR3 is TGTGCCAGCAGTGAAGCCGAGATAGCGGTGGCTGGCACAGATACGCAGTATTTT. This translates into CASSEAEIAVAGTDTQYF.

The V and J genes are TRBV10-3 and TRBJ2-7, with a tentative D call TRBD2 (7 bases). CDR1 and CDR2 from the germline V gene are ENHRY and SYGVKD. CDR3 length equals 14 residues. The V end lost 2 bases, the J end lost 3 bases, and 11 bases lay between the germline ends. CDR3 amino acids: CAISETGGVYEQYF. The CDR3 nucleotides read TGTGCCATCAGTGAGACGGGGGGCGTCTACGAGCAGTACTTC.

This clonotype showed up just a few times. This sequence joins TRBV4-1 and TRBJ1-6, with D tentatively TRBD1 (5 bases). V dropped 0 bases and J dropped 6 bases, with 9 bases sitting between them. This CDR3 is built from 15 residues. Germline CDR1 is MGHRA and CDR2 is YSYEKL. CDR3 in DNA: TGCGCCAGCAGCCAAGACAGGGTTGCTAATTCACCCCTCCACTTT. Protein product: CASSQDRVANSPLHF.

The J gene is TRBJ2-5, the V gene TRBV19; weak D call: TRBD1 (6 bases). Trimming took 3 bases from V and 5 from J, leaving 10 bases between them. In germline, CDR1 is LNHDA, CDR2 SQIVND (reference sequence). This CDR3 spans 13 amino acids. The CDR3, as DNA: TGTGCCAGTAGTATCATCCAGGGGGAGACCCAGTACTTC. It encodes CASSIIQGETQYF. Variable domain in full (rest from reference TRBV19 and TRBJ2-5): DGGITQSPKYLFRKEGQNVTLSCEQNLNHDAMYWYRQDPGQGLRLIYYSQIVNDFQKGDIAEGYSVSREKKESFPLTVTSAQKNPTAFYLCASSIIQGETQYFGPGTRLLVL.

The sample holds many counts of this clonotype. V gene TRBV30 combines with J gene TRBJ2-7; TRBD2 aligns across 7 bases. CDR3 length equals 15 residues. Germline loops: CDR1 GTSNPN, CDR2 SVGIG (reference sequence). V lost 1 base to trimming and J lost 5 bases; unmatched junction nucleotides: 11. CDR3 sequence reads: CAWSGLGGSRHEQYF. The CDR3 region has the DNA TGTGCCTGGAGTGGACTCGGCGGGAGCAGGCACGAGCAGTACTTC.

The sample holds many counts of this clonotype. This chain uses TRBV20-1 with TRBJ2-5; tentatively, D is TRBD2 (6 bases). V lost 3 bases, J lost 1 base, and 15 bases lay in between. The germline V gene has CDR1 DFQATT and CDR2 SNEGSKA (reference sequence). This CDR3 contains 15 residues. DNA for the CDR3: TGCAGTGCTAGGCCCCGGGAGACCTTCCAAGAGACCCAGTACTTC. Translation: CSARPRETFQETQYF.

This clonotype came up a few times. At one end, the junction sequence differs from germline, possibly due to a read error. The rearrangement links TRBV6-5 to TRBJ2-7, with D perhaps TRBD1 (6 bases). Per the germline V gene, CDR1 is MNHEY and CDR2 is SVGAGI. CDR3 size: 15 residues. CDR3 nucleotides: TGTGCCAGCAGTTACTCGGGGGTTGGGGGCGAGGTTACGAACTTC. This encodes CASSYSGVGGEVTNF.

This clonotype occurred many times. The chain recombines TRBV15 with TRBJ1-1, with 7 bases fitting TRBD1. With 4 bases clipped from V and 1 base from J, the junction kept 3 bases outside the gene matches. Looked up from germline, CDR1 is LNHNV and CDR2 is YYDKDF (reference sequence). The CDR3 sequence is 14 residues long. CDR3 region: CATSKRQGNTEAFF. The CDR3, as DNA: TGTGCCACCAGCAAACGACAGGGGAACACTGAAGCTTTCTTT.

At least ten counts were recorded for this clonotype. The rearrangement uses TRBV7-9 and TRBJ2-3; D gene ambiguous. V dropped 5 bases and J dropped 6 bases, with 12 bases sitting between them. The germline CDR1 and CDR2 sequences are SEHNR and FQNEAQ (reference sequence). The CDR3 length is 13 residues. CDR3 nucleotides: TGTGCCAGCAGCCCTCGTATTAGTGATACGCAGTATTTT. It encodes CASSPRISDTQYF.

There are a few counts of this clonotype. The chain carries TRBV6-1 and TRBJ2-7; TRBD2 is a possible D gene (6 bases). Germline values: CDR1 MNHNS, CDR2 SASEGT. V lost 4 bases, J lost 3 bases, and 13 bases lay in between. CDR3 size: 14 residues. The CDR3 DNA reads TGTGCCAGCAGTGGAGGAGGGACTCTCTACGAGCAGTACTTC. This codes for CASSGGGTLYEQYF.

This clonotype was recorded at least ten times. V usage is TRBV5-1 and J usage is TRBJ1-1, with D perhaps TRBD1 (5 bases). The germline V gene encodes CDR1 SGHRS and CDR2 YFSETQ. Between the trimmed V and J ends, which lost 4 bases and 0 bases, there was a span of 16 bases. This CDR3 comprises 16 residues. This CDR3 reads CASSMSTASMNTEAFF. CDR3 bases: TGCGCCAGCAGCATGTCGACAGCTTCTATGAACACTGAAGCTTTCTTT.

In this sample, this clonotype turned up many times. This CDR3 is CASSLVGPPYEQYF. CDR3 bases: TGTGCCAGCAGCTTAGTGGGGCCACCCTACGAGCAGTACTTC. The V gene is TRBV11-2, the J gene TRBJ2-7; D might be TRBD1 (5 bases). The CDR3 is 14 residues long. Trimming took 1 base from V and 2 from J, leaving 9 bases between them. The germline CDR1 and CDR2 sequences are SGHAT and FQNNGV.

The gene calls are TRBV15 and TRBJ2-1; D gene unclear. Germline CDR1 reads LNHNV; CDR2 reads YYDKDF (reference sequence). V was pared by 0 bases and J by 5 bases, with 8 bases between. The CDR3 contains 14 residues. The CDR3 nucleotides are TGTGCCACCAGCAGAGATCGCACTCACAATGAGCAGTTCTTC. It specifies CATSRDRTHNEQFF.